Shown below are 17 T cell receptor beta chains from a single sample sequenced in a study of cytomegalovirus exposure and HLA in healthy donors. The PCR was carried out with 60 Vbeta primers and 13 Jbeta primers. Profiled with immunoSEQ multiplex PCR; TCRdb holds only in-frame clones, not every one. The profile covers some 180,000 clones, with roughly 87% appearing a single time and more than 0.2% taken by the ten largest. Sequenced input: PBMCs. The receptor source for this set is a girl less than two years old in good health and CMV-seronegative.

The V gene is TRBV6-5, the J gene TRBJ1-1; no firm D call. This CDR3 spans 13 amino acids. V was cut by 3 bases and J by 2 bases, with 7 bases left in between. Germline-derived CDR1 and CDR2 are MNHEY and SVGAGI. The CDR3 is CASSYGINTEAFF. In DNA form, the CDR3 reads TGTGCCAGCAGTTATGGCATCAACACTGAAGCTTTCTTT.

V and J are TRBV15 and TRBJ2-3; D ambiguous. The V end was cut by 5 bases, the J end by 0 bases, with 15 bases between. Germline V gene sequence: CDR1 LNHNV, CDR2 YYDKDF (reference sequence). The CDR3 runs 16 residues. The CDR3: CATSSPVVLSTDTQYF. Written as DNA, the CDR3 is TGTGCCACCAGCTCCCCGGTAGTCCTTAGCACAGATACGCAGTATTTT.

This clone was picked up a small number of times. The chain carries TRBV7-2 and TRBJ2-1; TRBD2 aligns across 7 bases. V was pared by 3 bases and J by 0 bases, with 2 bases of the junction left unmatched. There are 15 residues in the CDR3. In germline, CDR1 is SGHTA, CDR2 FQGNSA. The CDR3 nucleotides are TGTGCCAGCAGCTTTGCGGGGGTCTCCTACAATGAGCAGTTCTTC. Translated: CASSFAGVSYNEQFF.

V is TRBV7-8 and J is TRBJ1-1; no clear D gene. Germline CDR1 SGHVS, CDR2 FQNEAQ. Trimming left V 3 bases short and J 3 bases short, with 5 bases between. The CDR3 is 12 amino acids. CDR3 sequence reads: CASSFVYTEAFF. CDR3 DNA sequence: TGTGCCAGCAGCTTCGTTTACACTGAAGCTTTCTTT.

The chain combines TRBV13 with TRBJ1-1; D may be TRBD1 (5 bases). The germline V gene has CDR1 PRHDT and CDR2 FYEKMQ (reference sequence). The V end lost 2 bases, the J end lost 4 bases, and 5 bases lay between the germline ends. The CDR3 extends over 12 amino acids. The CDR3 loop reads CASSLRGTEAFF. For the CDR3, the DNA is TGTGCCAGCAGCTTAAGGGGCACTGAAGCTTTCTTT.

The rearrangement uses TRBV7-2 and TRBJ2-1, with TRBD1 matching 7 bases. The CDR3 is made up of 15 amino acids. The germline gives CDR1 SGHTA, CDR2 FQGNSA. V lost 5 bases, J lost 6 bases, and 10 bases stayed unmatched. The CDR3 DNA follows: TGTGCCAGCAGCACTATGACAGGGTCCGGCAATGAGCAGTTCTTC. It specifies CASSTMTGSGNEQFF.

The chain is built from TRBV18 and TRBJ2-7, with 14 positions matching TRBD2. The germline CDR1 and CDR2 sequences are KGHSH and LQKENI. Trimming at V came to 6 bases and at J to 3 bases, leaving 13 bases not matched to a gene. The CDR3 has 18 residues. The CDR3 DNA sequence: TGTGCCAGCTCTCAAGGACTAGCGGGGGGTACCGGGGGCTACGAGCAGTACTTC. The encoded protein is CASSQGLAGGTGGYEQYF.

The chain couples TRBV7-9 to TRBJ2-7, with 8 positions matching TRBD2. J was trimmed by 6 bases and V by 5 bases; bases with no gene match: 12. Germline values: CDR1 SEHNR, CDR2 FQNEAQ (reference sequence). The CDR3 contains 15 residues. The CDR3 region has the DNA TGTGCCAGCAGCCAAATCCTAGGACTAGCCGGCGAGCAGTACTTC. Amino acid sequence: CASSQILGLAGEQYF. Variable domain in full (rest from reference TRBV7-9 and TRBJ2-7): DTGVSQNPRHKITKRGQNVTFRCDPISEHNRLYWYRQTLGQGPEFLTYFQNEAQLEKSRLLSDRFSAERPKGSFSTLEIQRTEQGDSAMYLCASSQILGLAGEQYFGPGTRLTVT.

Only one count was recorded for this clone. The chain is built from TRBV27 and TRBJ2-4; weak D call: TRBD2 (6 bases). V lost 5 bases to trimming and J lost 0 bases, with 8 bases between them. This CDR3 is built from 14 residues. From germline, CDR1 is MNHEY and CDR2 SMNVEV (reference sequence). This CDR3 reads CASSPGGAKNIQYF. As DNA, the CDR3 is TGTGCCAGCAGTCCCGGGGGAGCCAAAAACATTCAGTACTTC.

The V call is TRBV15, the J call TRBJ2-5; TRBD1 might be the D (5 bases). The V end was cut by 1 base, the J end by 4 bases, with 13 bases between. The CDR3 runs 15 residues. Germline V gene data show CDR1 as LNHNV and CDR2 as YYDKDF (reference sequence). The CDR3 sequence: CATSRVLRERETQYF. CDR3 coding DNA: TGTGCCACCAGCAGAGTTCTCAGGGAAAGAGAGACCCAGTACTTC.

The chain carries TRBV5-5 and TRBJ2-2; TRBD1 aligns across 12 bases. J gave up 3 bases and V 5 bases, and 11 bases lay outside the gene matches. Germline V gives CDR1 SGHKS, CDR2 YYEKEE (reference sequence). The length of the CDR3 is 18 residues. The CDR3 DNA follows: TGTGCCAGCAGGTACCGGGACAGGGGGCGGTGGTACACCGGGGAGCTGTTTTTT. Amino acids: CASRYRDRGRWYTGELFF.

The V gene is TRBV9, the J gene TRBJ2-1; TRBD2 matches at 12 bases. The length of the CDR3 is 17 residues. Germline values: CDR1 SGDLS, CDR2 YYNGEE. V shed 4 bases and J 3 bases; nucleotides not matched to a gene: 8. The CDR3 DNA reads TGTGCCAGCAGCTCCACTCTAGCGGGGGGGTACTACAATGAGCAGTTCTTC. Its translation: CASSSTLAGGYYNEQFF.

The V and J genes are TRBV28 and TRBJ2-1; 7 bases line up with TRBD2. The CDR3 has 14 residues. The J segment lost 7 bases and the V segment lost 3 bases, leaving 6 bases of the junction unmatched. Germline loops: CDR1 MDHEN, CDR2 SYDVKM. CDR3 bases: TGTGCCAGCAGTTTTGGCGGGGGTGATAATGAGCAGTTCTTC. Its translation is CASSFGGGDNEQFF.

CDR3 nucleotides: TGTGCCTGGAACCTCGGGGGGCGGAATTCACCCCTCCACTTT. Translation gives CAWNLGGRNSPLHF. The rearrangement joins TRBV30 to TRBJ1-6, with a tentative D call TRBD1 (6 bases). The CDR3 covers 14 residues. Trimming took off 4 bases at V and 7 bases at J, with 14 bases between the two ends. CDR1 GTSNPN and CDR2 SVGIG come from the germline V gene (reference sequence).

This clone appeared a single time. The CDR3 sequence is CASSITGGSDEQYF. CDR3 nucleotides: TGCGCCAGCAGCATCACAGGGGGTAGCGACGAGCAGTACTTC. The rearrangement links TRBV5-1 to TRBJ2-7, with 8 bases lining up with TRBD1. In germline, CDR1 is SGHRS, CDR2 YFSETQ. V dropped 4 bases and J dropped 5; count of bases not matched to a gene: 8. This CDR3 contains 14 residues.

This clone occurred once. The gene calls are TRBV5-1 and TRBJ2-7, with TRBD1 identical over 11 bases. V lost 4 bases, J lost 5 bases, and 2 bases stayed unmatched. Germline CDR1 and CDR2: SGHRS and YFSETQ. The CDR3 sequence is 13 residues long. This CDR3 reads CASSGGQGDEQYF. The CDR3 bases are TGCGCCAGCAGCGGGGGACAGGGGGACGAGCAGTACTTC.

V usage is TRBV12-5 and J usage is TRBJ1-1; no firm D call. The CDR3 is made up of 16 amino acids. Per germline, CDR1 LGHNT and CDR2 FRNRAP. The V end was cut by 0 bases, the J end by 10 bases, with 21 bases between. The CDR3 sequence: CASGLVTGIENGGAFF. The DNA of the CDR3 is TGTGCTAGTGGTTTGGTAACGGGAATCGAAAATGGTGGAGCTTTCTTT.